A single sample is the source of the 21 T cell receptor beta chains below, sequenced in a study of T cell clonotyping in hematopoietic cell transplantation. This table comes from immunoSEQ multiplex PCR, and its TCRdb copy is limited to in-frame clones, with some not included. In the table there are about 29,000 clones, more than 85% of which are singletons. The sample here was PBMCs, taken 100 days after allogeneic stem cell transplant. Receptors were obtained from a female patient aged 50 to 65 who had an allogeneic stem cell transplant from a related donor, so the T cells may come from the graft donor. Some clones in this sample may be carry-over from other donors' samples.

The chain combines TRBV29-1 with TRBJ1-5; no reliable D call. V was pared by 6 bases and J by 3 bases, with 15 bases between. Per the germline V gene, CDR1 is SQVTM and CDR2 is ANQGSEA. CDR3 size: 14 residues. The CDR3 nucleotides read TGCAGCGTGTCGGACGGCACCTTCAATCAGCCCCAGCATTTT. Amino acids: CSVSDGTFNQPQHF.

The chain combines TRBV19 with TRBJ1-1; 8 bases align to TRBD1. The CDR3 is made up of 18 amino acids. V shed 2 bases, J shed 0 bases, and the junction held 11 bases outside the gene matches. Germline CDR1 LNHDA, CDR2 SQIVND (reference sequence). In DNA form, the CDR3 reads TGTGCCAGTAGTATAAAGGCCAGGGGGCTAATAATGAACACTGAAGCTTTCTTT. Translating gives CASSIKARGLIMNTEAFF.

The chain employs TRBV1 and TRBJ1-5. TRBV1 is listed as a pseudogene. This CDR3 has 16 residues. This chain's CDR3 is CTSRPSAVRIGQPQHF. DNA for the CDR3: TGCACCAGCAGACCTTCGGCTGTGAGGATAGGTCAGCCCCAGCATTTT.

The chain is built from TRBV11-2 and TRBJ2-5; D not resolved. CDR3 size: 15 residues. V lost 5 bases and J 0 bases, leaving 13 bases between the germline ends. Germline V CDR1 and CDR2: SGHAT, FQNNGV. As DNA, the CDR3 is TGTGCCAGCAGCGCCGACGTGGTCTACCAAGAGACCCAGTACTTC. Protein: CASSADVVYQETQYF.

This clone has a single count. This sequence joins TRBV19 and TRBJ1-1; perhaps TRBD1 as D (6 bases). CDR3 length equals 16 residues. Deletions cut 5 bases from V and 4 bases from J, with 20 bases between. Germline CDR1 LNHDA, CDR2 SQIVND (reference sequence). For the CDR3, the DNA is TGTGCCAGTAGTGCATACAGGGTATTTCTTGGCACTGAAGCTTTCTTT. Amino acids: CASSAYRVFLGTEAFF. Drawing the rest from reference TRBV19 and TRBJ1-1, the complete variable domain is DGGITQSPKYLFRKEGQNVTLSCEQNLNHDAMYWYRQDPGQGLRLIYYSQIVNDFQKGDIAEGYSVSREKKESFPLTVTSAQKNPTAFYLCASSAYRVFLGTEAFFGQGTRLTVV.

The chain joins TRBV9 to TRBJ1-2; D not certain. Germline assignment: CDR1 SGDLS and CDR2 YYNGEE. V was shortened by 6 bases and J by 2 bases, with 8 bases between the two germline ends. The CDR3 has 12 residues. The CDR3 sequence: CASNPGNYGYTF. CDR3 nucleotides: TGTGCCAGCAACCCGGGGAACTATGGCTACACCTTC. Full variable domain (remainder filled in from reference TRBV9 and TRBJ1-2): DSGVTQTPKHLITATGQRVTLRCSPRSGDLSVYWYQQSLDQGLQFLIQYYNGEERAKGNILERFSAQQFPDLHSELNLSSLELGDSALYFCASNPGNYGYTFGSGTRLTVV.

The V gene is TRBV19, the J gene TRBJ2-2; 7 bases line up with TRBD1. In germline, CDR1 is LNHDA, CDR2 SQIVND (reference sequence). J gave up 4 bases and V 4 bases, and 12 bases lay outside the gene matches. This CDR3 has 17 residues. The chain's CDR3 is CASSKGSEQGITGELFF. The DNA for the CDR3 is TGTGCCAGTAGTAAGGGTAGCGAACAGGGGATCACCGGGGAGCTGTTTTTT. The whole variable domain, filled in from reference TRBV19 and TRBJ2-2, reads DGGITQSPKYLFRKEGQNVTLSCEQNLNHDAMYWYRQDPGQGLRLIYYSQIVNDFQKGDIAEGYSVSREKKESFPLTVTSAQKNPTAFYLCASSKGSEQGITGELFFGEGSRLTVL.

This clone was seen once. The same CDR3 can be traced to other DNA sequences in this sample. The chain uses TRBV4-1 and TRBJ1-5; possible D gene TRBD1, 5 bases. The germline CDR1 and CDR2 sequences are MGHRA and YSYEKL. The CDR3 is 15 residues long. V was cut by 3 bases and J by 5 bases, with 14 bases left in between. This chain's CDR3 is CASSQTQGTHQPQHF. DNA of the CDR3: TGCGCCAGCAGCCAGACCCAGGGAACTCATCAGCCCCAGCATTTT.

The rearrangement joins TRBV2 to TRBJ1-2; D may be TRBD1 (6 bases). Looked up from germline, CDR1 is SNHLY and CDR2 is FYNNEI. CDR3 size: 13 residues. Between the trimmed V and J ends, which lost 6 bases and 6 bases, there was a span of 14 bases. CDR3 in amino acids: CASSGTGRHGYTF. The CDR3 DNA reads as TGTGCCAGCAGCGGTACAGGGCGACATGGCTACACCTTC.

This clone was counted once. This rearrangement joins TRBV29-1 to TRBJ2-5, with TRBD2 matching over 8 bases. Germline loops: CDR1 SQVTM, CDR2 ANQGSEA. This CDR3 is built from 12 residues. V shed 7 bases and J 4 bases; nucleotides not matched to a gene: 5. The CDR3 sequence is CSARTSRETQYF. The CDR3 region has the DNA TGCAGCGCCAGGACTAGCAGAGAGACCCAGTACTTC.

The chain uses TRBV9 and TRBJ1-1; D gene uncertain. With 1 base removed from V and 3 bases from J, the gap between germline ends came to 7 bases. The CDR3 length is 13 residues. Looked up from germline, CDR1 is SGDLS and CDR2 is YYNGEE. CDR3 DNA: TGTGCCAGCAGCGTAAGGACCCACACTGAAGCTTTCTTT. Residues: CASSVRTHTEAFF.

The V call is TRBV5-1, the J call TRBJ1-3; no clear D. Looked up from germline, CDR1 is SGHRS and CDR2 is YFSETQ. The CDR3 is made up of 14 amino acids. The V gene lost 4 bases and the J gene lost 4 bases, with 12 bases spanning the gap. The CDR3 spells CASSPTSAGNTIYF. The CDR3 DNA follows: TGCGCCAGCAGCCCGACAAGTGCAGGAAACACCATATATTTT.

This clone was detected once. The CDR3 DNA sequence: TGTGCCAGCAGCTTTTATGCTAGCGGGAGCTACAATGAGCAGTTCTTC. Protein sequence: CASSFYASGSYNEQFF. The rearrangement links TRBV5-8 to TRBJ2-1; 10 bases are shared with TRBD2. The V segment lost 2 bases and the J segment 3 bases; nucleotides outside the gene matches: 5. The germline V gene encodes CDR1 SGHTS and CDR2 YDEGEE. The CDR3 consists of 16 residues. The full variable domain, completed using reference TRBV5-8 and TRBJ2-1, is EAGVTQSPTHLIKTRGQQATLRCSPISGHTSVYWYQQALGLGLQFLLWYDEGEERNRGNFPPRFSGRQFPNYSSELNVNALELEDSALYLCASSFYASGSYNEQFFGPGTRLTVL.

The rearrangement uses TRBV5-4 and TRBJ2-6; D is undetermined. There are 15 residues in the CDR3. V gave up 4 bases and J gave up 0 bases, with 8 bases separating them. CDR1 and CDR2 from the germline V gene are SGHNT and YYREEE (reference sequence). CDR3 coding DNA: TGTGCCAGCAGCCGACTTTCCTCTGGGGCCAACGTCCTGACTTTC. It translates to CASSRLSSGANVLTF.

The CDR3 DNA reads TGCGCCAGCAGCCTAGGAACCTATGGCTACACCTTC. Protein product: CASSLGTYGYTF. V gene TRBV5-1 combines with J gene TRBJ1-2; D unresolved. The germline gives CDR1 SGHRS, CDR2 YFSETQ. The CDR3 consists of 12 residues. V lost 4 bases and J lost 4, with 8 bases in between.

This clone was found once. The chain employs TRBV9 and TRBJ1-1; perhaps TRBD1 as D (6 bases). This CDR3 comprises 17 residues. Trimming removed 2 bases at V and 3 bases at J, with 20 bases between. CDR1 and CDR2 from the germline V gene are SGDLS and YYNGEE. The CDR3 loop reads CASSVKQGGRRDTEAFF. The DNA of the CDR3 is TGTGCCAGCAGCGTGAAACAAGGGGGAAGGAGGGACACTGAAGCTTTCTTT.

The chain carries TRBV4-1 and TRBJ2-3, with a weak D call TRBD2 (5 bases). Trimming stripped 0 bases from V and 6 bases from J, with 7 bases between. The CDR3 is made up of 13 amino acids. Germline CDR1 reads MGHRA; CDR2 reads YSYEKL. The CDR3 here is CASSQDGGDTQYF. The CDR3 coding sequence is TGCGCCAGCAGCCAAGATGGCGGGGATACGCAGTATTTT.

The CDR3 coding sequence is TGTGCCAGCAGTCTCCAAGGGGCGGGAGGCTACACCTTC. It is translated as CASSLQGAGGYTF. The chain links TRBV9 to TRBJ1-2; possibly TRBD1 for D (5 bases). CDR1 and CDR2 (germline): SGDLS, YYNGEE. V shed 5 bases and J shed 8 bases, with 16 bases lying between them. The CDR3 loop spans 13 amino acids.

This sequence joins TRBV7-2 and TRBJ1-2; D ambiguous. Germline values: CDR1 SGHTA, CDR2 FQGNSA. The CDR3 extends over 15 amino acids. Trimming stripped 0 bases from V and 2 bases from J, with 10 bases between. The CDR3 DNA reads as TGTGCCAGCAGCTTAGCGGCGATTTCGAACTATGGCTACACCTTC. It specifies CASSLAAISNYGYTF.

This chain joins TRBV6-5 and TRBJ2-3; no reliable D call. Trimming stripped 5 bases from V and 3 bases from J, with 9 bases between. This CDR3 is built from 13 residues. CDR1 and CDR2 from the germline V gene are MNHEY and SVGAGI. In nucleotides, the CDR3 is TGTGCCAGCAGTCGGCTCAGTACAGATACGCAGTATTTT. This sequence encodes CASSRLSTDTQYF.

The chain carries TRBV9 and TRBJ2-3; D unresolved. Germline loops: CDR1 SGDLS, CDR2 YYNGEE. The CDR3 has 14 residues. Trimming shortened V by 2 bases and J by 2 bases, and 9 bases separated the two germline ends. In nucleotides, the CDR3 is TGTGCCAGCAGCGTGTCCGGAGCCACAGATACGCAGTATTTT. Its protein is CASSVSGATDTQYF.